These 27 T cell receptor beta chains share one sample of origin, sequenced in a study of regulatory T cells in long-lasting Graves disease. Building the TCR beta libraries relied on iRepertoire HTBI primers, and CDR3 regions underwent Arm-PCR. TCRdb reprocessed the multiplex PCR reads with MiXCR, giving one entry per CDR3 protein. The sample contains 350,000 to 500,000 distinct CDR3 sequences, 12% to 15% of which appear only once. Documented time point: newly diagnosed GD, antithyroid drugs for less than 3 months. PBMC-extracted RNA yielded the TCR library. This sample also belongs to another study, concerning T cells in Graves' hyperthyroidism and ophthalmopathy.

Sample: peripheral blood mononuclear cells (PBMCs), taken at new diagnosis, from a patient treated with antithyroid drugs. The receptors here all came from a woman aged 50 to 65 with Graves disease.

The chain couples TRBV6-2 or TRBV6-3 to TRBJ1-5, with D tentatively TRBD1 (5 bases). Germline lookup yields CDR1 MNHEY and CDR2 SVGEGT. V lost 2 bases, J lost 9 bases, and 11 bases lay in between. The CDR3 has 13 amino acids. CDR3: CASSYKADRPQHF. In DNA, the CDR3 is TGTGCCAGCAGTTACAAGGCCGACAGGCCCCAGCATTTT.

Ten or more counts support this clonotype. CDR3 sequence reads: CAWSVQGYQPQHF. DNA of the CDR3: TGTGCCTGGAGTGTACAAGGGTATCAGCCCCAGCATTTT. This chain uses TRBV30 with TRBJ1-5; no definite D call. Trimming took off 0 bases at V and 5 bases at J, with 8 bases between the two ends. Germline V gene data show CDR1 as GTSNPN and CDR2 as SVGIG (reference sequence). The CDR3 has 13 residues. The whole variable domain, remainder taken from reference TRBV30 and TRBJ1-5, is SQTIHQWPATLVQPVGSPLSLECTVEGTSNPNLYWYRQAAGRGLQLLFYSVGIGQISSEVPQNLSASRPQDRQFILSSKKLLLSDSGFYLCAWSVQGYQPQHFGDGTRLSIL.

As to this clonotype: The likely explanation is a read error, given a far larger clone one base away. The rearrangement joins TRBV12-3 or TRBV12-4 to TRBJ2-3; D unresolved. The J call may be mistaken, given a closer DNA end match to TRBJ2-7. This CDR3 contains 14 residues. CDR3 amino acids: CASSLAEFYNEQYF. Here the CDR3 DNA reads TGTGCCAGCAGTTTAGCGGAGTTCTACAATGAGCAGTACTTC.

The sample holds many counts of this clonotype. The chain joins TRBV2 to TRBJ2-7; the D is unclear. The V gene's germline CDR1 is SNHLY and CDR2 FYNNEI. V was trimmed by 6 bases and J by 3 bases, leaving 18 bases between them. The CDR3 consists of 15 residues. The CDR3 region is CASSPPASADYEQYF. As DNA, the CDR3 is TGTGCCAGCAGCCCCCCCGCCTCAGCAGACTACGAGCAGTACTTC.

This clonotype has just one count. One base away lies a much larger clone, so this may be a sequencing read error. This sequence joins TRBV6-4 and TRBJ2-2; D remains ambiguous. Trimming took 0 bases from V and 3 from J, leaving 8 bases between them. The CDR3 length is 15 residues. CDR1 MRHNA and CDR2 SNTAGT come from the germline V gene. As DNA, the CDR3 is TGTGCCAGCAGTGACTCTGAGGTGGACACCGGGGAGCTGTTTTTT. Its translation: CASSDSEVDTGELFF.

This clonotype was observed a few times. This chain uses TRBV29-1 with TRBJ1-1, with D perhaps TRBD1 (5 bases). Germline-derived CDR1 and CDR2 are SQVTM and ANQGSEA. The CDR3 sequence is 14 residues long. Deletions cut 1 base from V and 1 base from J, with 10 bases between. CDR3 DNA: TGCAGCGTTGAAGTGGAGACAGCGAACACTGAAGCTTTCTTT. This sequence encodes CSVEVETANTEAFF.

This clonotype was counted at least ten times. The genes are TRBV29-1 and TRBJ2-7; TRBD1 matches 9 bases. The CDR3 length is 14 residues. In germline, CDR1 is SQVTM, CDR2 ANQGSEA. The junction had 5 bases not matched to a gene; V was cut back by 2 bases and J by 3 bases. In DNA form, the CDR3 reads TGCAGCGTTGAAACCGGGACAGGGTACTACGAGCAGTACTTC. Translating gives CSVETGTGYYEQYF.

CDR3 nucleotide sequence: TGCGCCAGCAGCTTGGGAGACCCAACAGGATACAATGAGCAGTTCTTC. Translating it yields CASSLGDPTGYNEQFF. This sequence joins TRBV5-1 and TRBJ2-1, with TRBD1 as a possible D gene (5 bases). Deletions cut 0 bases from V and 4 bases from J, with 14 bases between. Looked up from germline, CDR1 is SGHRS and CDR2 is YFSETQ. The CDR3 has 16 residues.

V and J are TRBV20-1 and TRBJ1-6; 8 nucleotides match TRBD1. V lost 6 bases and J lost 10; bases outside the gene matches: 11. Germline CDR1 is DFQATT and CDR2 is SNEGSKA (reference sequence). The CDR3 covers 14 residues. The CDR3 reads CSADRVEGLSPLHF. The DNA for the CDR3 is TGCAGTGCGGACAGGGTTGAAGGGTTATCACCCCTCCACTTT.

V and J are TRBV5-6 and TRBJ1-4; D unresolved. There are 15 residues in the CDR3. Germline-derived CDR1 and CDR2 are SGHDT and YYEEEE. The V end was cut by 3 bases, the J end by 0 bases, with 9 bases between. CDR3 amino acids: CASSSLDSTNEKLFF. Here the CDR3 DNA reads TGTGCCAGCAGCTCTTTGGACTCAACTAATGAAAAACTGTTTTTT.

This clonotype occurred a few times. The chain is built from TRBV15 and TRBJ2-3; TRBD2 matches at 14 bases. J was trimmed by 3 bases and V by 4 bases; bases with no gene match: 3. Germline V gives CDR1 LNHNV, CDR2 YYDKDF (reference sequence). The CDR3 runs to 16 residues. DNA of the CDR3: TGTGCCACCAGCATGGGACTAGCGGGAGTAACAGATACGCAGTATTTT. The encoded protein is CATSMGLAGVTDTQYF. Supplemented by reference TRBV15 and TRBJ2-3, the full variable domain reads DAMVIQNPRYQVTQFGKPVTLSCSQTLNHNVMYWYQQKSSQAPKLLFHYYDKDFNNEADTPDNFQSRRPNTSFCFLDIRSPGLGDTAMYLCATSMGLAGVTDTQYFGPGTRLTVL.

To note about this clonotype: A much larger clone sits a single nucleotide away, making a read error possible. The CDR3 DNA reads as TGTGCCAGCCGTCCATGGGGTGGGGCCAACGTCCTGACTTTC. Translated: CASRPWGGANVLTF. The gene calls are TRBV28 and TRBJ2-6; D call uncertain. Trimming took off 8 bases at V and 3 bases at J, with 11 bases between the two ends. The CDR3 runs 14 residues. Germline CDR1 MDHEN, CDR2 SYDVKM.

In its sample, this clonotype was seen many times. The chain links TRBV28 to TRBJ2-5; 12 nucleotides line up with TRBD2. The CDR3 is 14 residues long. The trim removed 4 bases at V and 3 bases at J, leaving 0 bases unmatched. The V gene's germline CDR1 is MDHEN and CDR2 SYDVKM. The CDR3 spells CASSSSGREETQYF. The CDR3, as DNA: TGTGCCAGCAGTTCTAGCGGGAGGGAAGAGACCCAGTACTTC.

This clonotype was seen at least ten times. The chain joins TRBV11-3 to TRBJ1-1, with D hard to call. Trimming took 6 bases from V and 4 from J, leaving 12 bases between them. CDR3 length: 13 residues. Germline V CDR1 and CDR2: SGHNT, YENEEA. The CDR3 bases are TGTGCCAGCAGGTGGTTTGGTGGCACTGAAGCTTTCTTT. Translation gives CASRWFGGTEAFF.

This clonotype has a count of ten or more. The V and J genes are TRBV28 and TRBJ2-5, with TRBD1 identical over 8 bases. This CDR3 spans 16 amino acids. From germline, CDR1 is MDHEN and CDR2 SYDVKM. With 5 bases clipped from V and 2 bases from J, the junction kept 10 bases outside the gene matches. For the CDR3, the DNA is TGTGCCAGCAGTCTCGCCGCGGGACAGGCACAAGAGACCCAGTACTTC. Protein: CASSLAAGQAQETQYF. Complete variable domain (other parts from reference TRBV28 and TRBJ2-5): DVKVTQSSRYLVKRTGEKVFLECVQDMDHENMFWYRQDPGLGLRLIYFSYDVKMKEKGDIPEGYSVSREKKERFSLILESASTNQTSMYLCASSLAAGQAQETQYFGPGTRLLVL.

This clonotype was seen repeatedly, ten times or more. CDR3 region: CASSPRWDTQYF. CDR3 coding DNA: TGTGCCAGCAGCCCTAGGTGGGATACGCAGTATTTT. The J gene is TRBJ2-3, the V gene TRBV12-3 or TRBV12-4; D not certain. Between the trimmed V and J ends, which lost 6 bases and 6 bases, there was a span of 10 bases. The CDR3 extends over 12 amino acids.

The chain joins TRBV6-1 to TRBJ2-5, with D hard to call. CDR1 is MNHNS, CDR2 SASEGT, per germline. The CDR3 contains 13 residues. V gave up 6 bases and J gave up 5 bases, with 13 bases separating them. CDR3: CASRFVASETQYF. DNA for the CDR3: TGTGCCAGCAGATTTGTGGCCTCCGAGACCCAGTACTTC.

The chain uses TRBV27 and TRBJ2-7; TRBD1 might be the D (5 bases). This CDR3 spans 14 amino acids. Per germline, CDR1 MNHEY and CDR2 SMNVEV (reference sequence). The CDR3 sequence is CATQVEWGTYEQYF. CDR3 bases: TGTGCAACGCAGGTGGAATGGGGCACTTACGAGCAGTACTTC.

The table lists this clonotype with a few counts. This chain links TRBV7-9 with TRBJ1-1; 7 bases are a match to TRBD1. Germline V gene lookup returns CDR1 SEHNR and CDR2 FQNEAQ (reference sequence). This CDR3 contains 16 residues. V dropped 4 bases and J dropped 6; count of bases not matched to a gene: 14. CDR3 DNA sequence: TGTGCCAGCAGCTCCAGGACAGGTCGGTTGATAGCTGAAGCTTTCTTT. This encodes CASSSRTGRLIAEAFF.

This clonotype was found many times. J is TRBJ2-1 and V is TRBV7-8; no clear D. The CDR3 covers 14 residues. The V gene lost 0 bases and the J gene lost 2 bases, with 5 bases spanning the gap. The germline V gene encodes CDR1 SGHVS and CDR2 FQNEAQ. CDR3 nucleotide sequence: TGTGCCAGCAGCTTAGCGACAACCTACAATGAGCAGTTCTTC. Its translation: CASSLATTYNEQFF.

In this sample, this clonotype turned up many times. V is TRBV28 and J is TRBJ1-6; tentative D call: TRBD1 (5 bases). Germline CDR1 is MDHEN and CDR2 is SYDVKM. This CDR3 spans 15 amino acids. V was pared by 7 bases and J by 8 bases, with 18 bases between. The CDR3 is CASTLGRAGDSPLHF. The DNA of the CDR3 is TGTGCCAGCACCTTGGGCAGGGCGGGGGATTCACCCCTCCACTTT.

This clonotype occurred many times. The chain links TRBV28 to TRBJ2-2; D is unclear. V was clipped by 4 bases and J by 6 bases, with 3 bases between them. Germline-derived CDR1 and CDR2 are MDHEN and SYDVKM. The CDR3 sequence is 11 residues long. CDR3 nucleotide sequence: TGTGCCAGCAGTTGGGCCGGGGAGCTGTTTTTT. Translated: CASSWAGELFF. Complete variable domain (other parts from reference TRBV28 and TRBJ2-2): DVKVTQSSRYLVKRTGEKVFLECVQDMDHENMFWYRQDPGLGLRLIYFSYDVKMKEKGDIPEGYSVSREKKERFSLILESASTNQTSMYLCASSWAGELFFGEGSRLTVL.

This chain connects TRBV29-1 to TRBJ2-7; 9 positions match TRBD1. The CDR3 length is 13 residues. The germline CDR1 and CDR2 sequences are SQVTM and ANQGSEA. V trimming: 2 bases; J trimming: 3 bases; junction bases outside the gene matches: 2. CDR3 protein: CSVEQGQGYEQYF. The DNA of the CDR3 is TGCAGCGTTGAACAGGGACAGGGCTACGAGCAGTACTTC.

The chain employs TRBV12-3 or TRBV12-4 and TRBJ2-1, with TRBD1 as a possible D gene (6 bases). V lost 6 bases and J 8 bases, leaving 14 bases between the germline ends. The CDR3 contains 13 residues. The CDR3 is CASRQGSPDEQFF. As DNA, the CDR3 is TGTGCCAGCAGACAGGGTTCCCCCGATGAGCAGTTCTTC.

This clonotype occurred many times. This chain joins TRBV5-1 and TRBJ1-5; 9 nucleotides match TRBD1. The ends lost 0 bases at V and 7 bases at J; junction bases unmatched: 8. The germline CDR1 and CDR2 sequences are SGHRS and YFSETQ. CDR3 length: 16 residues. CDR3 sequence: CASSLVADRGAQPQHF. The CDR3 DNA is TGCGCCAGCAGCTTGGTCGCGGACAGGGGTGCGCAGCCCCAGCATTTT.

This chain connects TRBV3-1 to TRBJ2-7; 14 bases fit TRBD2. The V segment lost 0 bases and the J segment 6 bases; nucleotides outside the gene matches: 4. This CDR3 region has 16 residues. Germline-derived CDR1 and CDR2 are LGHDT and YNNKEL (reference sequence). The CDR3 reads CASSQEGTSGSREQYF. Written as DNA, the CDR3 is TGTGCCAGCAGCCAAGAAGGGACTAGCGGGAGTCGCGAGCAGTACTTC.

This chain uses TRBV5-1 with TRBJ2-1, with 10 bases that match TRBD1. This CDR3 region has 15 residues. Trimming at V came to 2 bases and at J to 9 bases, leaving 8 bases not matched to a gene. The germline V gene has CDR1 SGHRS and CDR2 YFSETQ. This CDR3 reads CASSFAGQGRVEQFF. The CDR3 DNA follows: TGCGCCAGCAGCTTTGCGGGACAGGGGCGTGTTGAGCAGTTCTTC.